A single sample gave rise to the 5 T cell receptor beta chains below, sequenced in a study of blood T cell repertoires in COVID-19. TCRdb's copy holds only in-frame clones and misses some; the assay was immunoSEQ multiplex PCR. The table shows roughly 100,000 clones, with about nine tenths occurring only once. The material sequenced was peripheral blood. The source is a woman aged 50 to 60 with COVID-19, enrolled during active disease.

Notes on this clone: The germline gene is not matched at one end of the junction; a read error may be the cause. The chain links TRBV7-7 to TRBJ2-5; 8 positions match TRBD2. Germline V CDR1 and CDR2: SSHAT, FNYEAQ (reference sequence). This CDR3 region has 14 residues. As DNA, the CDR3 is TGTGCTAGCAGCTCCCGGGGGGGCCGAGAGACCCAGTACTTC. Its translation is CASSSRGGRETQYF.

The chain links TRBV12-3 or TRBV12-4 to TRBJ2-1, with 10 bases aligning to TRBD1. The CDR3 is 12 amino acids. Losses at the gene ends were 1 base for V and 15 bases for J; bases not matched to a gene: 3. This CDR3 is CASSLGDRGRFF. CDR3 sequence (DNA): TGTGCCAGCAGTTTAGGGGACAGGGGACGGTTCTTC.

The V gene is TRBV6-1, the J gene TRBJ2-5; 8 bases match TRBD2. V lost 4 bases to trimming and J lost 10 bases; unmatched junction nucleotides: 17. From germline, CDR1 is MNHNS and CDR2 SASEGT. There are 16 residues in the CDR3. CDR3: CASSGPAGELWYGQYF. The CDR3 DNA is TGTGCCAGCAGTGGCCCAGCGGGGGAGCTTTGGTATGGCCAGTACTTC.

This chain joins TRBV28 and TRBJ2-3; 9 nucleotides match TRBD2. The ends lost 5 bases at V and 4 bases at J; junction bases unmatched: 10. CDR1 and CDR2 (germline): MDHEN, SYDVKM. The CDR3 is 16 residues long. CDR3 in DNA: TGTGCCAGCAGTCCCCACAGCGGGGGGCAGGCAGATACGCAGTATTTT. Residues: CASSPHSGGQADTQYF.

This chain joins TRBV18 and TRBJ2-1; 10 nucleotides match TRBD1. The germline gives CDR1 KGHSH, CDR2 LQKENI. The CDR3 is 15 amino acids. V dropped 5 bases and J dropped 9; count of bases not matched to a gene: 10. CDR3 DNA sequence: TGTGCCAGCTCAACCGGGACAGGGGAGGAAGGTGAGCAGTTCTTC. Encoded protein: CASSTGTGEEGEQFF. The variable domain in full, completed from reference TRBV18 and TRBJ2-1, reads NAGVMQNPRHLVRRRGQEARLRCSPMKGHSHVYWYRQLPEEGLKFMVYLQKENIIDESGMPKERFSAEFPKEGPSILRIQQVVRGDSAAYFCASSTGTGEEGEQFFGPGTRLTVL.